A single sample is the source of the 15 T cell receptor beta chains below, sequenced in a study of response to subunit inactivated influenza vaccine. TCRdb used MiXCR to reprocess the RT-PCR reads, holding one entry per CDR3 protein. The sample records 650,000 or so distinct CDR3 sequences, 14% being singletons. Sample: PBMCs from blood, taken less than 15 days before vaccination. The receptors derive from a man aged 45-60 years who received an inactivated influenza vaccine.

This sequence joins TRBV28 and TRBJ1-4; D not resolved. CDR1 is MDHEN and CDR2 is SYDVKM in the germline V gene. The CDR3 is 14 amino acids. V was shortened by 6 bases and J by 5 bases, with 13 bases between the two germline ends. The CDR3: CASRIDTLNEKLFF. DNA for the CDR3: TGTGCCAGCAGAATCGATACCCTCAATGAAAAACTGTTTTTT. The variable domain in full, with the rest retrieved from reference TRBV28 and TRBJ1-4, is DVKVTQSSRYLVKRTGEKVFLECVQDMDHENMFWYRQDPGLGLRLIYFSYDVKMKEKGDIPEGYSVSREKKERFSLILESASTNQTSMYLCASRIDTLNEKLFFGSGTQLSVL.

The sample holds a few counts of this clonotype. The chain links TRBV14 to TRBJ2-3; D remains ambiguous. Trimming left V 3 bases short and J 0 bases short, with 4 bases between. Germline V gene sequence: CDR1 SGHDN, CDR2 FVKESK. The CDR3 loop spans 13 amino acids. The CDR3 DNA follows: TGTGCCAGCAGCCAGAGGAGCACAGATACGCAGTATTTT. Protein: CASSQRSTDTQYF.

This clonotype was seen ten or more times. V is TRBV11-2 and J is TRBJ2-7; 9 bases agree with TRBD1. CDR1 and CDR2 from the germline V gene are SGHAT and FQNNGV. The V gene end was trimmed by 2 bases and the J gene end by 4 bases; junction bases not matched to a gene: 6. The CDR3 is made up of 15 amino acids. CDR3: CASSLTDRGRYEQYF. In nucleotides, the CDR3 is TGTGCCAGCAGCTTAACGGACAGGGGCAGATACGAGCAGTACTTC.

The sample holds many counts of this clonotype. The V and J genes are TRBV6-5 and TRBJ2-7; 8 nucleotides align to TRBD2. Trimming removed 4 bases from V and 1 base from J; junction bases left unmatched: 6. The CDR3 is 15 amino acids. Germline assignment: CDR1 MNHEY and CDR2 SVGAGI. The CDR3 DNA sequence: TGTGCCAGCAGTTCCAGTGCTAGCGGGTCCTACGAGCAGTACTTC. Residues: CASSSSASGSYEQYF.

The V gene is TRBV20-1, the J gene TRBJ2-5, with TRBD2 matching 14 bases. Germline-derived CDR1 and CDR2 are DFQATT and SNEGSKA (reference sequence). There are 14 residues in the CDR3. The V and J ends lost 5 bases and 5 bases, in that order; junction bases with no gene match: 4. The chain's CDR3 is CSARLAGGGETQYF. As DNA, the CDR3 is TGCAGTGCTCGACTAGCGGGAGGGGGGGAGACCCAGTACTTC.

A few counts support this clonotype. The chain is built from TRBV15 and TRBJ2-7; the match to TRBD2 covers 7 bases. The CDR3 runs 14 residues. After removal of 4 bases from V and 3 bases from J, the junction contained 6 bases not matched to a gene. Germline loops: CDR1 LNHNV, CDR2 YYDKDF (reference sequence). The CDR3 sequence: CATSIRGDDYEQYF. The DNA of the CDR3 is TGTGCCACCAGCATACGGGGGGATGACTACGAGCAGTACTTC.

This clonotype was seen many times. The genes are TRBV18 and TRBJ1-3, with TRBD1 matching 8 bases. Germline V CDR1 and CDR2: KGHSH, LQKENI. This CDR3 comprises 17 residues. Germline trimming cut 0 bases from V and 0 bases from J; bases unmatched to any gene: 4. The CDR3 sequence: CASSPPQGQDSGNTIYF. In DNA form, the CDR3 reads TGTGCCAGCTCACCACCCCAGGGACAGGACTCTGGAAACACCATATATTTT.

The chain has TRBV10-3 and TRBJ2-1; 7 bases agree with TRBD2. Germline CDR1 ENHRY, CDR2 SYGVKD. With V trimmed by 2 bases and J by 7 bases, 8 bases remained unmatched. This CDR3 has 15 amino acids. The CDR3 sequence: CAISEGRARRNEQFF. In DNA form, the CDR3 reads TGTGCCATCAGTGAGGGGAGGGCCCGGAGAAATGAGCAGTTCTTC.

This chain links TRBV12-3 or TRBV12-4 with TRBJ2-3; tentatively, D is TRBD1 (5 bases). Trimming cost V 5 bases and J 3 bases, with 18 bases left between them. There are 16 residues in the CDR3. The CDR3, as DNA: TGTGCCAGCAGTCCCAACTCAGGGATAGGAACAGATACGCAGTATTTT. The encoded protein is CASSPNSGIGTDTQYF.

The chain uses TRBV7-8 and TRBJ2-2; TRBD1 aligns across 8 bases. The CDR3 extends over 15 amino acids. Germline V gene sequence: CDR1 SGHVS, CDR2 FQNEAQ. The trim removed 5 bases at V and 7 bases at J, leaving 9 bases unmatched. Here the CDR3 reads CASSTTGVLGGELFF. The CDR3 region has the DNA TGTGCCAGCAGCACGACAGGGGTACTGGGCGGGGAGCTGTTTTTT.

In this sample, this clonotype turned up a few times. The chain links TRBV25-1 to TRBJ2-7, with D perhaps TRBD1 (6 bases). The CDR3 is made up of 14 amino acids. Trimming removed 6 bases at V and 0 bases at J, with 12 bases between. Germline lookup yields CDR1 MGHDK and CDR2 SYGVNS. CDR3 nucleotides: TGTGCCAGCAGAGAGACAGGCTTCTCCTACGAGCAGTACTTC. Its protein product is CASRETGFSYEQYF.

This clonotype has a handful of counts. The chain has TRBV6-5 and TRBJ1-1; a possible D gene is TRBD1 (6 bases). The germline CDR1 and CDR2 sequences are MNHEY and SVGAGI. The CDR3 extends over 15 amino acids. The V and J ends lost 0 bases and 1 base respectively, with 9 bases between them. CDR3 sequence (DNA): TGTGCCAGCAGTTACTCTACAGGGCAGAACACTGAAGCTTTCTTT. Amino acids: CASSYSTGQNTEAFF.

This clonotype was seen only a few times. This sequence joins TRBV7-6 and TRBJ2-1; 9 nucleotides align to TRBD2. Unmatched junction bases numbered 6, after V lost 2 bases and J lost 4 bases. The CDR3 loop spans 16 amino acids. Germline lookup yields CDR1 SGHVS and CDR2 FNYEAQ. This chain's CDR3 is CASSLFVTSGYNEQFF. The DNA of the CDR3 is TGTGCCAGCAGCTTATTCGTGACTAGCGGTTACAATGAGCAGTTCTTC.

There are a few counts of this clonotype. The rearrangement uses TRBV15 and TRBJ2-1; maybe TRBD1 (6 bases). This CDR3 has 19 residues. The V and J ends lost 0 bases and 2 bases respectively, with 20 bases between them. From germline, CDR1 is LNHNV and CDR2 YYDKDF (reference sequence). The chain's CDR3 is CATSREFPGTYDTYNEQFF. DNA for the CDR3: TGTGCCACCAGCAGAGAATTTCCCGGGACATATGATACCTACAATGAGCAGTTCTTC.

V is TRBV21-1 and J is TRBJ2-7; the table's D gene call, TRBD2, was not cross checked with the DNA. TRBV21-1 is shown as a pseudogene. The CDR3 has 16 amino acids. CDR3 protein: CASSKAYQREGREQYF. CDR3 bases: TGTGCCAGCAGCAAAGCCTATCAGCGGGAGGGCCGAGAGCAGTACTTC.